This entry lists 24 T cell receptor beta chains sequenced from one sample in a study of identical twins. TCRdb analysed the 5' RACE reads with MiXCR anew, one entry per CDR3 protein. Of 400,000 to 550,000 distinct CDR3 sequences in the sample, about 24% were seen once. These data were likewise used in another study, on T cells expressing NK-cell markers.

Sequenced sample: CD4+ T cells sorted from blood. The receptors come from a woman aged 18-30 years in good health.

The J gene is TRBJ2-7, the V gene TRBV6-1; D gene uncertain. The V and J ends lost 5 bases and 5 bases respectively, with 25 bases between them. The CDR3 extends over 17 amino acids. Germline assignment: CDR1 MNHNS and CDR2 SASEGT. In DNA form, the CDR3 reads TGTGCCAGCAGTCTCCGGCTAGAAGGAGCTACCCGCCACGAGCAGTACTTC. This sequence encodes CASSLRLEGATRHEQYF.

This clonotype was observed a handful of times. The chain joins TRBV6-1 to TRBJ2-1, with 8 nucleotides matching TRBD2. This CDR3 comprises 15 residues. V lost 3 bases to trimming and J lost 8 bases; unmatched junction nucleotides: 9. In germline, CDR1 is MNHNS, CDR2 SASEGT. The CDR3 reads CASSDTGGKVHEQFF. The CDR3 region has the DNA TGTGCCAGCAGTGATACGGGAGGGAAAGTTCATGAGCAGTTCTTC.

This clonotype came up once. This chain connects TRBV29-1 to TRBJ2-6; a weak D match, TRBD1 (6 bases). This CDR3 is 13 amino acids long. Deletions cut 6 bases from V and 4 bases from J, with 10 bases between. The germline V gene has CDR1 SQVTM and CDR2 ANQGSEA. The CDR3: CSVLRGGANVLTF. In DNA form, the CDR3 reads TGCAGCGTACTCAGGGGAGGGGCCAACGTCCTGACTTTC.

The table lists this clonotype with a few counts. V usage is TRBV12-3 or TRBV12-4 and J usage is TRBJ2-2; D might be TRBD1 (5 bases). The V and J ends lost 6 bases and 4 bases respectively, with 9 bases between them. This CDR3 spans 13 amino acids. CDR3 coding DNA: TGTGCCAGCAGCAGGGCAGGCACCGGGGAGCTGTTTTTT. Amino acids: CASSRAGTGELFF.

This clonotype was counted many times. V usage is TRBV28 and J usage is TRBJ2-3; D is perhaps TRBD1 or TRBD2 (5 bases each). The CDR3 runs 14 residues. Trimming took 5 bases from V and 0 from J, leaving 9 bases between them. CDR1 and CDR2 from the germline V gene are MDHEN and SYDVKM. CDR3: CASSTRDSTDTQYF. CDR3 in DNA: TGTGCCAGCAGTACCCGGGACAGCACAGATACGCAGTATTTT.

This clonotype came up a few times. This chain joins TRBV6-2 or TRBV6-3 and TRBJ2-5, with TRBD2 matching over 13 bases. The trim removed 6 bases at V and 5 bases at J, leaving 3 bases unmatched. The CDR3 contains 14 residues. Germline CDR1 and CDR2: MNHEY and SVGEGT. CDR3: CASSGLAGVETQYF. In DNA, the CDR3 is TGTGCCAGCAGCGGACTAGCGGGGGTGGAGACCCAGTACTTC.

This clonotype was recorded a few times. The chain uses TRBV7-2 and TRBJ2-1; TRBD1 matches 10 bases. The germline V gene encodes CDR1 SGHTA and CDR2 FQGNSA. The CDR3 length is 16 residues. The junction had 18 bases not matched to a gene; V was cut back by 4 bases and J by 15 bases. This CDR3 is CASSYIPGQGIYSGFF. The CDR3 bases are TGTGCCAGCAGCTATATACCGGGACAGGGGATTTATTCGGGGTTCTTC.

The V gene is TRBV29-1, the J gene TRBJ1-2, with a tentative D call TRBD1 (5 bases). Germline V CDR1 and CDR2: SQVTM, ANQGSEA. The CDR3 loop spans 12 amino acids. With 7 bases removed from V and 1 base from J, the gap between germline ends came to 10 bases. CDR3 nucleotides: TGCAGCGACATGACAGTTAACTATGGCTACACCTTC. Translating it yields CSDMTVNYGYTF.

The chain joins TRBV10-3 to TRBJ2-5; the D gene is possibly TRBD2 (5 bases). Germline CDR1 and CDR2: ENHRY and SYGVKD. V lost 8 bases and J 1 base, leaving 8 bases between the germline ends. This CDR3 has 12 amino acids. The DNA of the CDR3 is TGTGCCATCGCGGACTCCCAAGAGACCCAGTACTTC. This encodes CAIADSQETQYF.

The chain employs TRBV4-1 and TRBJ2-1; 13 bases fit TRBD2. Unmatched junction bases numbered 16, after V lost 0 bases and J lost 5 bases. The CDR3 is made up of 21 amino acids. Germline CDR1 reads MGHRA; CDR2 reads YSYEKL. CDR3 protein: CASSQEEGLAGTHLRDNEQFF. The CDR3 nucleotides read TGCGCCAGCAGCCAAGAGGAGGGACTAGCGGGAACCCACCTGCGGGACAATGAGCAGTTCTTC.

Worth noting for this clonotype: A read error is likely, as this CDR3 ends without the conserved phenylalanine or tryptophan. Because the CDR3's place on the DNA is in doubt, the DNA is left out and the CDR3 is given as listed by TCRdb. The chain is built from TRBV7-3 and TRBJ2-5; the table assigns TRBD1, which was not confirmed against the DNA. Inclusive of both ends, the CDR3 amounts to 13 amino acids. Germline-derived CDR1 and CDR2 are SGHTA and FQGTGA. The CDR3: CASSFARRRQDPL.

This clonotype occurred a few times. The genes are TRBV4-3 and TRBJ2-3, with 7 positions matching TRBD2. Germline CDR1 and CDR2: LGHNA and YSLEER. The length of the CDR3 is 16 residues. J gave up 0 bases and V 0 bases, and 3 bases lay outside the gene matches. The CDR3 region is CASSQEGGLSTDTQYF. The CDR3 DNA reads TGCGCCAGCAGCCAAGAGGGGGGACTAAGCACAGATACGCAGTATTTT.

The gene calls are TRBV7-3 and TRBJ1-2; the D gene is possibly TRBD1 (5 bases). This CDR3 has 13 residues. Germline V gene data show CDR1 as SGHTA and CDR2 as FQGTGA. Between the trimmed V and J ends, which lost 5 bases and 8 bases, there was a span of 15 bases. The CDR3 bases are TGTGCCAGCAGCACTTCCGACAGACGGGGCTACACCTTC. Translating it yields CASSTSDRRGYTF.

This chain links TRBV20-1 with TRBJ2-1; tentatively, D is TRBD2 (7 bases). Per germline, CDR1 DFQATT and CDR2 SNEGSKA (reference sequence). The V and J ends lost 4 bases and 7 bases respectively, with 17 bases between them. The CDR3 runs 14 residues. The CDR3 bases are TGCAGTGCTACGAACGTACAGGGAGGGAATGAGCAGTTCTTC. It yields the protein CSATNVQGGNEQFF.

This clonotype appeared a few times. CDR3 sequence reads: CASSRRWGVPEKLFF. CDR3 in DNA: TGTGCCAGCAGCCGGCGTTGGGGGGTTCCTGAAAAACTGTTTTTT. The chain recombines TRBV12-3 or TRBV12-4 with TRBJ1-4, with D maybe TRBD1 (5 bases). V lost 6 bases and J 7 bases, leaving 18 bases between the germline ends. This CDR3 has 15 amino acids.

This clonotype was seen more than once but under ten times. This chain uses TRBV20-1 with TRBJ2-1; TRBD1 agrees at 9 bases. The germline gives CDR1 DFQATT, CDR2 SNEGSKA (reference sequence). The CDR3 sequence is 14 residues long. In nucleotides, the CDR3 is TGCAAGGAACAACCGGGACAGGGCAACAATGAGCAGTTCTTC. Translation: CKEQPGQGNNEQFF.

This clonotype occurred many times. V is TRBV20-1 and J is TRBJ1-3; the D is unclear. V lost 0 bases and J 4 bases, leaving 7 bases between the germline ends. Germline V gene data show CDR1 as DFQATT and CDR2 as SNEGSKA (reference sequence). This CDR3 has 13 amino acids. The CDR3 DNA reads TGCAGTGCTAGAGATCTGGACGGAAACACCATATATTTT. Translating gives CSARDLDGNTIYF.

This clonotype turned up a few times. The chain recombines TRBV12-5 with TRBJ2-3, with D possibly matching TRBD2 (7 bases). CDR3 length: 14 amino acids. The germline V gene has CDR1 LGHNT and CDR2 FRNRAP. V dropped 5 bases and J dropped 5 bases, with 14 bases sitting between them. In DNA form, the CDR3 reads TGTGCTAGTGGTCAAGGGGGGGCCGAAGATACGCAGTATTTT. This codes for CASGQGGAEDTQYF. Combining the CDR3 with reference TRBV12-5 and TRBJ2-3 gives the whole variable domain DARVTQTPRHKVTEMGQEVTMRCQPILGHNTVFWYRQTMMQGLELLAYFRNRAPLDDSGMPKDRFSAEMPDATLATLKIQPSEPRDSAVYFCASGQGGAEDTQYFGPGTRLTVL.

This clonotype occurred a few times. The chain links TRBV10-3 to TRBJ1-2; D unresolved. This CDR3 comprises 11 residues. Trimming left V 0 bases short and J 8 bases short, with 4 bases between. Germline V gene sequence: CDR1 ENHRY, CDR2 SYGVKD. For the CDR3, the DNA is TGTGCCATCAGTGAGTCTGTAGGCTACACCTTC. Translating gives CAISESVGYTF.

This clonotype was seen at least ten times. Here the CDR3 reads CASRRNQGDGYTF. CDR3 in DNA: TGTGCCAGCAGACGTAATCAGGGAGATGGCTACACCTTC. J is TRBJ1-2 and V is TRBV12-3 or TRBV12-4, with a weak D call TRBD1 (5 bases). V shed 6 bases and J shed 6 bases, with 14 bases lying between them. The CDR3 covers 13 residues.

The table lists this clonotype with a few counts. V gene TRBV20-1 combines with J gene TRBJ2-1; D perhaps matches TRBD2 (7 bases). Between the trimmed V and J ends, which lost 5 bases and 10 bases, there was a span of 12 bases. The CDR3 has 11 residues. Germline V gene data show CDR1 as DFQATT and CDR2 as SNEGSKA (reference sequence). The CDR3 is CSAGGAAEQFF. CDR3 sequence (DNA): TGCAGTGCTGGGGGGGCGGCGGAGCAGTTCTTC.

The chain couples TRBV7-9 to TRBJ2-5, with D uncertain. CDR1 and CDR2 from the germline V gene are SEHNR and FQNEAQ (reference sequence). The CDR3 spans 12 residues. Trimming removed 3 bases from V and 4 bases from J, with 6 bases in between. Here the CDR3 reads CASSFTSETQYF. CDR3 DNA: TGTGCCAGCAGCTTTACTTCAGAGACCCAGTACTTC.

J is TRBJ2-6 and V is TRBV11-2; 8 nucleotides match TRBD2. CDR3 size: 18 residues. Germline loops: CDR1 SGHAT, CDR2 FQNNGV. V was clipped by 5 bases and J by 0 bases; unmatched bases: 9. This CDR3 is CASSVRGLVDSGANVLTF. CDR3 sequence (DNA): TGTGCCAGCAGCGTACGGGGACTAGTTGACTCTGGGGCCAACGTCCTGACTTTC.

The genes are TRBV7-9 and TRBJ2-1, with D unresolved. CDR3 length: 15 amino acids. Per the germline V gene, CDR1 is SEHNR and CDR2 is FQNEAQ (reference sequence). The V end was cut by 1 base, the J end by 5 bases, with 12 bases between. CDR3 in amino acids: CASSLGSGRHNEQFF. In nucleotides, the CDR3 is TGTGCCAGCAGCTTAGGGTCCGGGCGTCACAATGAGCAGTTCTTC. Looking up the rest from reference TRBV7-9 and TRBJ2-1 gives the full variable domain: DTGVSQNPRHKITKRGQNVTFRCDPISEHNRLYWYRQTLGQGPEFLTYFQNEAQLEKSRLLSDRFSAERPKGSFSTLEIQRTEQGDSAMYLCASSLGSGRHNEQFFGPGTRLTVL.